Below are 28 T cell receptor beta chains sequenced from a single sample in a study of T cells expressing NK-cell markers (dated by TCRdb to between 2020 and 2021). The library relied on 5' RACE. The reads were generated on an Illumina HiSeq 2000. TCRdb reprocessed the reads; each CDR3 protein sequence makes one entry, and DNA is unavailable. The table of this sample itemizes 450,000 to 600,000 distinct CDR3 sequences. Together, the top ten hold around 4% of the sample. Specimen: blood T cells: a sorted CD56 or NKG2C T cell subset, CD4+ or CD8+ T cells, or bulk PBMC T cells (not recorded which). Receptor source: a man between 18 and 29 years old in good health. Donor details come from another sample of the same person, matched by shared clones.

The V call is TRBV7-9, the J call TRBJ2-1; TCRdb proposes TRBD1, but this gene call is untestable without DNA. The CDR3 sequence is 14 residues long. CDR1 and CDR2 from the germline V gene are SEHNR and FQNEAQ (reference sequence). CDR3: CASTGTGLTNEQFF. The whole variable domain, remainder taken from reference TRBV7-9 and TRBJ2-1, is DTGVSQNPRHKITKRGQNVTFRCDPISEHNRLYWYRQTLGQGPEFLTYFQNEAQLEKSRLLSDRFSAERPKGSFSTLEIQRTEQGDSAMYLCASTGTGLTNEQFFGPGTRLTVL.

CDR3 sequence: CASSLTTDPWGHEQYF. This chain links TRBV13 with TRBJ2-7; TCRdb indicates TRBD1, and absent DNA this call remains unverified. From germline, CDR1 is PRHDT and CDR2 FYEKMQ (reference sequence). CDR3 length equals 16 residues.

CDR3 loop: CASSLGWALQETQYF. The V gene is TRBV3-1, the J gene TRBJ2-5; TCRdb designates TRBD2, a call that cannot be tested without DNA. The germline V gene encodes CDR1 LGHDT and CDR2 YNNKEL (reference sequence). The CDR3 has 15 amino acids.

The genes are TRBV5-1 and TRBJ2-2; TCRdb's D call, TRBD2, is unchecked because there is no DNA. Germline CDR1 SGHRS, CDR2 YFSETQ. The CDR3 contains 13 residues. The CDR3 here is CASRFGGPGELFF. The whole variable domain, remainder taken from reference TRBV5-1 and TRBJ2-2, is KAGVTQTPRYLIKTRGQQVTLSCSPISGHRSVSWYQQTPGQGLQFLFEYFSETQRNKGNFPGRFSGRQFSNSRSEMNVSTLELGDSALYLCASRFGGPGELFFGEGSRLTVL.

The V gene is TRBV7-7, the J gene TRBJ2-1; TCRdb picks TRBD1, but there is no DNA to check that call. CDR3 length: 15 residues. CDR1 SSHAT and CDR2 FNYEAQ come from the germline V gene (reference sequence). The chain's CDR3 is CASSLLTGSYNEQFF.

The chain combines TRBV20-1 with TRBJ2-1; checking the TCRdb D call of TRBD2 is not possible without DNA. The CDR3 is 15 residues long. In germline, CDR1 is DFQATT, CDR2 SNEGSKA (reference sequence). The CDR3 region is CSARERTRGMNEQFF.

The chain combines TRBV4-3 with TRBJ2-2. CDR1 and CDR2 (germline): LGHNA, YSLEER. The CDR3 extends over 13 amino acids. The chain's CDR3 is CASSLLLARQLFF.

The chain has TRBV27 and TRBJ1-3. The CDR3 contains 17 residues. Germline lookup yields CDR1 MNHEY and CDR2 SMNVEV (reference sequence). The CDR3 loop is CASSSDPRRGSGNTIYF.

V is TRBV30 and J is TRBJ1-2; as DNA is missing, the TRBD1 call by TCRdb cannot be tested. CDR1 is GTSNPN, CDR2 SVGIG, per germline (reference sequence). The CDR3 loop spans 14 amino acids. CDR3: CAWIGDRDNYGYTF.

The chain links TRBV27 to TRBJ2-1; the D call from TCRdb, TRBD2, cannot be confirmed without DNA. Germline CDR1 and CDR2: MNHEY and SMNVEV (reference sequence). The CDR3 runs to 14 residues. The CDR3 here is CASSFLLGVNEQFF.

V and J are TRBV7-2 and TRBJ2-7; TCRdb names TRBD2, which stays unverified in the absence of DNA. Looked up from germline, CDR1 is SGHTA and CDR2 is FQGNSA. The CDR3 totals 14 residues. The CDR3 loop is CASSLKRGPFEQYF.

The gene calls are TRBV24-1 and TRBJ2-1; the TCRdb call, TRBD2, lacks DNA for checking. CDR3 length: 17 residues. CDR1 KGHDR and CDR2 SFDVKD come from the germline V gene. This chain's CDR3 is CATSDSGLAGRYNEQFF.

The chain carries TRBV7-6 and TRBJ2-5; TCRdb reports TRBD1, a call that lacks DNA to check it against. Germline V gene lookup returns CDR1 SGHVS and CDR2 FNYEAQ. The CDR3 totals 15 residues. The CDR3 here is CASSVARTGRETQYF.

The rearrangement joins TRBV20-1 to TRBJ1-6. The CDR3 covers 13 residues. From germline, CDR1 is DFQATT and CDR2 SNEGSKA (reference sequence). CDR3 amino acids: CSARDRTLRPLHF.

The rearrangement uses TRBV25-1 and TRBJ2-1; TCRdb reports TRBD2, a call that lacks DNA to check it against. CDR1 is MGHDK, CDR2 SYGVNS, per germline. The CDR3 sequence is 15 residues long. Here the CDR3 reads CASSEASGPGTEQFF. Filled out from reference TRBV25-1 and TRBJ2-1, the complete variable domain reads EADIYQTPRYLVIGTGKKITLECSQTMGHDKMYWYQQDPGMELHLIHYSYGVNSTEKGDLSSESTVSRIRTEHFPLTLESARPSHTSQYLCASSEASGPGTEQFFGPGTRLTVL.

The CDR3 is CASSQDLLRSGNTIYF. The chain is built from TRBV3-1 and TRBJ1-3. The germline V gene has CDR1 LGHDT and CDR2 YNNKEL (reference sequence). The CDR3 runs to 16 residues.

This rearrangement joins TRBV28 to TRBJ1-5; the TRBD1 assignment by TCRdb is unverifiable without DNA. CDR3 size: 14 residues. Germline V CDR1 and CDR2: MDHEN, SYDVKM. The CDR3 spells CASKGASRNQPQHF.

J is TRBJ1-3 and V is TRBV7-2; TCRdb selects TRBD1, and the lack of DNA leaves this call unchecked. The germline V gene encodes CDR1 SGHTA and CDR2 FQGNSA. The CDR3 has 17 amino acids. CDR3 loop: CASSPSQGVFSGNTIYF.

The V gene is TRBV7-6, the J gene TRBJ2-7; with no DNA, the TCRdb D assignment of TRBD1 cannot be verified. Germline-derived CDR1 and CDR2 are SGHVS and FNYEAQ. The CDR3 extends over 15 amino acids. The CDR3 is CASSLEAGVNYEQYF.

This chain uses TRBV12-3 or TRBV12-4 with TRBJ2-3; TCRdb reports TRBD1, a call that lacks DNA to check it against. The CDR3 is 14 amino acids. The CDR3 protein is CASSDGQGADTQYF.

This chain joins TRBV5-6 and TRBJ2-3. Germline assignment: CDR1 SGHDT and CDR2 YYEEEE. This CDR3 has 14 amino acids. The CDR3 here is CASSFNSKSDTQYF.

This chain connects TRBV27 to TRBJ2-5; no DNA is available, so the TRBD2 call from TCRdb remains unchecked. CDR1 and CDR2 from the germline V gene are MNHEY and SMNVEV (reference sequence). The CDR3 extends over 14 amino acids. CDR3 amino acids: CATAPGLAGETQYF.

CDR3 residues: CSASFRGPNYGYTF. This chain connects TRBV20-1 to TRBJ1-2; TCRdb's D gene call, TRBD1, goes unchecked for lack of DNA. This CDR3 has 14 residues. Per germline, CDR1 DFQATT and CDR2 SNEGSKA (reference sequence).

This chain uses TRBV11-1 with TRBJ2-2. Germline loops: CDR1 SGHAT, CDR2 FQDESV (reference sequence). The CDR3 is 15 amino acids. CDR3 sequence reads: CASSSTIIITGELFF.

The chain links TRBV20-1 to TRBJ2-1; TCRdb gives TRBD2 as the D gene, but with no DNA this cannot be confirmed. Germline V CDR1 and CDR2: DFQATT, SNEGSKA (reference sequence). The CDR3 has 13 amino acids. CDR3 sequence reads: CSADPYRGHEQFF.

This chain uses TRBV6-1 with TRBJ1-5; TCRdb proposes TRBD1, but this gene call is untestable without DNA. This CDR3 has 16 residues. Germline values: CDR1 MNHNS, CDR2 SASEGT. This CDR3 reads CASRNHRGDSNQPQHF.

CDR3 amino acids: CASSLAIGEQPQHF. The chain recombines TRBV7-2 with TRBJ1-5. This CDR3 contains 14 residues. Germline CDR1 SGHTA, CDR2 FQGNSA.

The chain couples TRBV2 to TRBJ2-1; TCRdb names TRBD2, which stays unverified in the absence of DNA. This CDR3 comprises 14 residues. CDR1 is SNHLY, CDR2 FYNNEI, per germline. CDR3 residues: CASSEIGGSNEQFF.